A single sample is the source of the 18 T cell receptor beta chains below, sequenced in a study of a mutant IDH1 vaccine in newly diagnosed glioma. The antigens for these receptors are not known. Sample time point: week 47, end of study. Vaccination comprised doses that each held 300 ug of mutant IDH1 20-mer peptide, plus topical imiquimod. Sequenced by immunoSEQ multiplex PCR; TCRdb stores in-frame clones only, minus some. Of roughly 34,000 clones listed, approximately 92% are singletons. The sample in question was PBMCs, obtained from a glioma patient whose treatment included an IDH1 peptide vaccine. These receptors were taken from a woman aged 40 to 49 with glioma.

The CDR3 DNA reads as TGCGCCAGCAGCCTGCAGTTTGGGGGCGAGCAGTACTTC. This codes for CASSLQFGGEQYF. The chain employs TRBV5-1 and TRBJ2-7; D possibly matches TRBD1 or TRBD2 (5 bases each). The CDR3 is 13 residues long. Germline lookup yields CDR1 SGHRS and CDR2 YFSETQ. Trimming removed 4 bases from V and 6 bases from J, with 14 bases in between.

The chain employs TRBV6-1 and TRBJ1-2; TRBD1 is a possible D gene (5 bases). Trimming left V 2 bases short and J 4 bases short, with 14 bases between. This CDR3 spans 15 amino acids. Germline V lookup: CDR1 MNHNS, CDR2 SASEGT. The CDR3 loop is CASSELDEGSYGYTF. Here the CDR3 DNA reads TGTGCCAGCAGTGAACTCGATGAGGGGAGCTATGGCTACACCTTC.

As for this clone: A junction boundary mismatches the germline segment, possibly from a read error. V gene TRBV7-6 combines with J gene TRBJ1-1; D is unclear. The CDR3 has 14 amino acids. Germline V gives CDR1 SGHVS, CDR2 FNYEAQ. The CDR3 spells CASSLMDPGSPREF. The CDR3 nucleotides read TGTGCCAGCAGCTTAATGGATCCGGGCTCGCCACGGGAATTT.

This chain uses TRBV2 with TRBJ2-1, with 7 bases lining up with TRBD2. V gave up 4 bases and J gave up 7 bases; unmatched junction bases: 10. The germline V gene encodes CDR1 SNHLY and CDR2 FYNNEI. CDR3 length equals 15 residues. CDR3 region: CASSGEGLDLNEQFF. CDR3 DNA: TGTGCCAGCAGTGGGGAAGGACTAGACTTGAATGAGCAGTTCTTC. Supplemented by reference TRBV2 and TRBJ2-1, the full variable domain reads EPEVTQTPSHQVTQMGQEVILRCVPISNHLYFYWYRQILGQKVEFLVSFYNNEISEKSEIFDDQFSVERPDGSNFTLKIRSTKLEDSAMYFCASSGEGLDLNEQFFGPGTRLTVL.

The chain employs TRBV18 and TRBJ2-7; no clear D. In germline, CDR1 is KGHSH, CDR2 LQKENI. V was pared by 0 bases and J by 2 bases, with 8 bases between. There are 14 residues in the CDR3. CDR3 in amino acids: CASSPPVTPYEQYF. CDR3 in DNA: TGTGCCAGCTCACCACCGGTGACACCCTACGAGCAGTACTTC.

This chain joins TRBV10-1 and TRBJ2-7; 11 nucleotides line up with TRBD2. Germline V CDR1 and CDR2: WNHNN, SYGVQD (reference sequence). The CDR3 runs 16 residues. After removal of 0 bases from V and 5 bases from J, the junction contained 6 bases not matched to a gene. In nucleotides, the CDR3 is TGCGCCAGCAGTGAGTCCCTAGCGGGAGGAACCAACGAGCAGTACTTC. As protein: CASSESLAGGTNEQYF.

This clone was counted a few times. The V gene is TRBV6-5, the J gene TRBJ2-7, with 7 nucleotides matching TRBD1. Germline-derived CDR1 and CDR2 are MNHEY and SVGAGI. This CDR3 has 12 amino acids. V dropped 6 bases and J dropped 5; count of bases not matched to a gene: 4. For the CDR3, the DNA is TGTGCCAGCAGCCAGACAGGGAACGAGCAGTACTTC. Residues: CASSQTGNEQYF.

The chain carries TRBV27 and TRBJ1-5, with D perhaps TRBD1 (5 bases). The CDR3 contains 14 residues. Germline CDR1 is MNHEY and CDR2 is SMNVEV (reference sequence). Between the trimmed V and J ends, which lost 6 bases and 3 bases, there was a span of 12 bases. CDR3 amino acids: CASRAGLANQPQHF. Here the CDR3 DNA reads TGTGCCAGCAGGGCAGGGTTGGCCAATCAGCCCCAGCATTTT.

The V call is TRBV13, the J call TRBJ2-1, with a weak D call TRBD2 (6 bases). The CDR3 covers 15 residues. Trimming left V 6 bases short and J 0 bases short, with 12 bases between. The germline V gene encodes CDR1 PRHDT and CDR2 FYEKMQ (reference sequence). In DNA form, the CDR3 reads TGTGCCAGCAGACTAGGCGGGGCCTCCTACAATGAGCAGTTCTTC. Amino acids: CASRLGGASYNEQFF.

The rearrangement uses TRBV7-2 and TRBJ1-6; tentatively, D is TRBD1 (5 bases). The CDR3 runs 13 residues. Looked up from germline, CDR1 is SGHTA and CDR2 is FQGNSA. V lost 8 bases and J 6 bases, leaving 11 bases between the germline ends. Here the CDR3 DNA reads TGTGCCAGCTCCCCGGACACTAATTCACCCCTCCACTTT. Translation: CASSPDTNSPLHF.

Written as DNA, the CDR3 is TGTGCCAGCAGTGGATGGGACAGCCCTGAGGCAACAGATACGCAGTATTTT. Its translation: CASSGWDSPEATDTQYF. The rearrangement joins TRBV6-1 to TRBJ2-3; the match to TRBD1 covers 7 bases. The V segment lost 4 bases and the J segment 3 bases; nucleotides outside the gene matches: 13. The CDR3 sequence is 17 residues long. Germline-derived CDR1 and CDR2 are MNHNS and SASEGT.

This clone has just one count. The rearrangement joins TRBV6-5 to TRBJ2-7; 10 positions match TRBD1. This CDR3 has 15 amino acids. J gave up 3 bases and V 0 bases, and 2 bases lay outside the gene matches. Germline loops: CDR1 MNHEY, CDR2 SVGAGI. The CDR3 coding sequence is TGTGCCAGCAGTTACTCGACAGGGGGCGGCTACGAGCAGTACTTC. Protein product: CASSYSTGGGYEQYF.

The rearrangement joins TRBV6-5 to TRBJ2-7; 12 bases map to TRBD2. Germline V gives CDR1 MNHEY, CDR2 SVGAGI. V lost 4 bases, J lost 9 bases, and 4 bases stayed unmatched. CDR3 length: 13 residues. The CDR3 protein is CASSSSGGARQYF. In nucleotides, the CDR3 is TGTGCCAGCAGTTCTAGCGGGGGGGCTCGGCAGTACTTC.

V usage is TRBV7-9 and J usage is TRBJ1-3, with 8 bases identical to TRBD1. There are 19 residues in the CDR3. V was pared by 5 bases and J by 0 bases, with 15 bases of the junction left unmatched. Germline-derived CDR1 and CDR2 are SEHNR and FQNEAQ (reference sequence). CDR3 DNA sequence: TGTGCCAGCAGCGTCTCGGCCGGGGACAGGATAGACTCTGGAAACACCATATATTTT. Protein: CASSVSAGDRIDSGNTIYF.

This clone was found once. The V call is TRBV27, the J call TRBJ2-1, with TRBD2 matching over 11 bases. With V trimmed by 5 bases and J by 3 bases, 9 bases remained unmatched. The CDR3 length is 17 residues. Germline CDR1 is MNHEY and CDR2 is SMNVEV (reference sequence). The CDR3 bases are TGTGCCAGCAGTCCCACGGGACTAGCGGAGGTCTACAATGAGCAGTTCTTC. Protein sequence: CASSPTGLAEVYNEQFF.

V and J are TRBV11-2 and TRBJ1-2, with D unclear. V was shortened by 4 bases and J by 5 bases, with 17 bases between the two germline ends. The CDR3 has 15 amino acids. Per germline, CDR1 SGHAT and CDR2 FQNNGV. The CDR3 is CASSSYRGSSYGYTF. In DNA, the CDR3 is TGTGCCAGCAGCTCGTATAGAGGATCCTCGTATGGCTACACCTTC.

The chain recombines TRBV7-9 with TRBJ2-7; no definite D call. This CDR3 comprises 10 residues. Germline values: CDR1 SEHNR, CDR2 FQNEAQ (reference sequence). Deletions cut 5 bases from V and 7 bases from J, with 6 bases between. The DNA for the CDR3 is TGTGCCAGCAGCCATGAAGAGCAGTACTTC. This translates into CASSHEEQYF.

The chain links TRBV29-1 to TRBJ2-7; the match to TRBD1 covers 7 bases. CDR1 is SQVTM and CDR2 is ANQGSEA in the germline V gene. Trimming at V came to 4 bases and at J to 3 bases, leaving 6 bases not matched to a gene. The CDR3 spans 13 residues. In DNA form, the CDR3 reads TGCAGCGTTGCCCGGGACAGTGGCTACGAGCAGTACTTC. Its protein product is CSVARDSGYEQYF.